This T cell receptor beta chain is from a study of T cells in women clearing cervical HPV infection. Study overall: Case blood was drawn when the lesion was first found; control blood after infection became undetectable.

Turning to this clone: The read stops 3 residues short of the end of the CDR3; the missing end is completed from the germline J gene.

Assay used: immunoSEQ multiplex PCR; TCRdb lists only in-frame clones, some missing. The table lists about 30,000 clones. Germline V gene data show CDR1 as SEHNR and CDR2 as FQNEAQ (reference sequence). With 2 bases removed from V and 8 bases from J, the gap between germline ends came to 9 bases. The CDR3 runs to 13 residues. Input material: blood buffy coat. The sequence was collected from a woman between 18 and 70 years old with a cervical HPV16 infection that either progressed to CIN3+ or cleared (not recorded which). This chain links TRBV7-9 with TRBJ1-4; D possibly corresponds to TRBD1 (6 bases). CDR3 in amino acids: CASSLPGTEKLFF. The CDR3 DNA, read in part, is TGTGCCAGCAGCTTACCCGGGACAGAAAAA. Variable domain in full (rest from reference TRBV7-9 and TRBJ1-4): DTGVSQNPRHKITKRGQNVTFRCDPISEHNRLYWYRQTLGQGPEFLTYFQNEAQLEKSRLLSDRFSAERPKGSFSTLEIQRTEQGDSAMYLCASSLPGTEKLFFGSGTQLSVL.